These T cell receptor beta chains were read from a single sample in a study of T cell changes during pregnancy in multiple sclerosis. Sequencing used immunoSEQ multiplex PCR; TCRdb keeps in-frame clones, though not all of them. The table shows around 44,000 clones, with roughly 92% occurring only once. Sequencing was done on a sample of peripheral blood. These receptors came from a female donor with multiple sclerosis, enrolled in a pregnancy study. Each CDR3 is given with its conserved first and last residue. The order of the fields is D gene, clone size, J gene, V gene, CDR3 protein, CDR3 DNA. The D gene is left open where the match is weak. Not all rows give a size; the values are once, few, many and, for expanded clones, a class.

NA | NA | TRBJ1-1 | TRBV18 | CASSPNTDSEAFF | TGTGCCAGCTCACCAAATACTGACAGTGAAGCTTTCTTT
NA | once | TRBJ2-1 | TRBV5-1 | CASSPGYRVLYNEQFF | TGCGCCAGCAGCCCTGGGTACAGGGTACTTTACAATGAGCAGTTCTTC
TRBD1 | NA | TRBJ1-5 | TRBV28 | CASWPWDRGQRARDSNQPQHF | TGTGCCAGCTGGCCGTGGGACAGGGGGCAGAGGGCCCGGGATAGCAATCAGCCCCAGCATTTT
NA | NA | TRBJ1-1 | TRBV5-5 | CASSLETQPNTEAFF | TGTGCCAGCAGCTTGGAAACACAGCCGAACACTGAAGCTTTCTTT
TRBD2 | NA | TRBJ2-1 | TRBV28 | CASSLLAGEKFF | TGTGCCAGCAGTTTATTGGCGGGAGAGAAGTTCTTC
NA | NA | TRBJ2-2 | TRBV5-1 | CASRIYSDTGELFF | TGCGCCAGCAGAATCTACAGCGACACCGGGGAGCTGTTTTTT
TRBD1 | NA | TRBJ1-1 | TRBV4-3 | CASSQDGSGTGMVNTEAFF | TGCGCCAGCAGCCAAGATGGGAGTGGGACAGGGATGGTGAACACTGAAGCTTTCTTT
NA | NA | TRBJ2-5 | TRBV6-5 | CASSRTVQETQYF | TGTGCCAGCAGTCGGACAGTCCAAGAGACCCAGTACTTC
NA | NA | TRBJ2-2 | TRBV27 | CASRPLGDWKNTGELFF | TGTGCCAGCCGTCCTCTTGGGGACTGGAAGAACACCGGGGAGCTGTTTTTT
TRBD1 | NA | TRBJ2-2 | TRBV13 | CASSLVRGQGFVAGELFF | TGTGCCAGCAGCTTAGTTCGAGGACAGGGGTTCGTAGCCGGGGAGCTGTTTTTT
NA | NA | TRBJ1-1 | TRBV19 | CASRSGTLNTEAFF | TGTGCCAGTAGATCAGGGACACTGAACACTGAAGCTTTCTTT
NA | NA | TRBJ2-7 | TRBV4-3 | CASSQDMDGEQYF | TGCGCCAGCAGCCAAGATATGGACGGCGAGCAGTACTTC
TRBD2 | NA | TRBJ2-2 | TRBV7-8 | CASSLGLAGVTGELFF | TGTGCCAGCAGCTTAGGACTAGCGGGAGTTACCGGGGAGCTGTTTTTT
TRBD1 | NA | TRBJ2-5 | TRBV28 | CASTTQLRGRAETQYF | TGTGCCAGCACTACACAACTCAGGGGGAGAGCGGAGACCCAGTACTTC
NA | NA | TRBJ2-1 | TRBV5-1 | CASSPGGGSLYNEQFF | TGCGCCAGCAGCCCGGGGGGCGGGAGCCTCTACAATGAGCAGTTCTTC
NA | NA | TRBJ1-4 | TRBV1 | CTSSQGGTGEKLFF | TGCACCAGCAGCCAGGGGGGCACTGGTGAAAAACTGTTTTTT
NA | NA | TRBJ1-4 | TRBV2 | CASSESDRRSTNEKLFF | TGTGCCAGCAGTGAATCCGACCGGAGGTCGACTAATGAAAAACTGTTTTTT
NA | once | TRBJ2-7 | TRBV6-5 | CASKSHYEQYF | TGTGCCAGCAAGAGCCATTACGAGCAGTACTTC
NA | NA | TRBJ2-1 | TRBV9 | CASSVDPASEQFF | TGTGCCAGCAGCGTAGACCCAGCTTCGGAGCAGTTCTTC
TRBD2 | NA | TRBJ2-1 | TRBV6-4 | CASSDGTSEYNEQFF | TGTGCCAGCAGTGACGGGACTAGCGAGTACAATGAGCAGTTCTTC
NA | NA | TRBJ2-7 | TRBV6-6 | CASSHEAYEQYF | TGTGCCAGCAGCCACGAGGCCTACGAGCAGTACTTC
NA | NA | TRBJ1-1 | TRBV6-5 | CASKPFRDVNTEAFF | TGTGCCAGCAAACCTTTCAGGGATGTGAACACTGAAGCTTTCTTT
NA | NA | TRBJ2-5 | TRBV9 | CASSRGWQETQYF | TGTGCCAGCAGCCGGGGGTGGCAAGAGACCCAGTACTTC
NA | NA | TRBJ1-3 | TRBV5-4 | CASSLDQVPGNTIYF | TGTGCCAGCAGCTTGGACCAGGTACCAGGAAACACCATATATTTT
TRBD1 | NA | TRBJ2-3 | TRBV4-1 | CASSPRDRGLTDTQYF | TGCGCCAGCAGCCCAAGGGACAGGGGGTTGACAGATACGCAGTATTTT
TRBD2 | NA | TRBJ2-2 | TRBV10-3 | CAISERTSEFEAGELFF | TGTGCCATCAGTGAACGGACTAGCGAATTTGAGGCCGGGGAGCTGTTTTTT
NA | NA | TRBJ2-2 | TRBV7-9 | CASSQTEGGEGTGELFF | TGTGCCAGCAGCCAAACGGAGGGGGGAGAAGGCACCGGGGAGCTGTTTTTT
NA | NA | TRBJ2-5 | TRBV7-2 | CASSSGLQETQYF | TGTGCCAGCAGCTCCGGACTCCAAGAGACCCAGTACTTC
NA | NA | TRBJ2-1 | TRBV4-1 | CASSPDSHNEQFF | TGCGCCAGCAGCCCAGACAGCCACAATGAGCAGTTCTTC
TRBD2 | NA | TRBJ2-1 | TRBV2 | CASRGIVAGDFNEQFF | TGTGCCAGCAGGGGCATTGTAGCGGGAGACTTTAATGAGCAGTTCTTC
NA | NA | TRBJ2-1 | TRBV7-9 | CASSLLNEQFF | TGTGCCAGCAGCTTATTAAATGAGCAGTTCTTC
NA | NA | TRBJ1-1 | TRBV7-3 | CASSLTDRVDTEAFF | TGTGCCAGCAGCTTAACCGACCGGGTGGACACTGAAGCTTTCTTT